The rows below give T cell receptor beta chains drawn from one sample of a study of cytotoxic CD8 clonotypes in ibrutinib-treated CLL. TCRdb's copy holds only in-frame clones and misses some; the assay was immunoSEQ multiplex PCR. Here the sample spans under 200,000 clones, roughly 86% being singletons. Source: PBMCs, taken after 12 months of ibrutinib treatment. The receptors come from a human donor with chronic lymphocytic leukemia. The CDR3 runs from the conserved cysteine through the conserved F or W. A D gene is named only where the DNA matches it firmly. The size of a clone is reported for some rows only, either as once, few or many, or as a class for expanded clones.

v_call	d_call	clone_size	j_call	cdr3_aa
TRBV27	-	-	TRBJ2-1	CASSLGQIRNEQFF
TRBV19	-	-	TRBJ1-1	CASTRNTEAFF
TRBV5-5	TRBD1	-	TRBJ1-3	CASSTTGGDSGNTIYF
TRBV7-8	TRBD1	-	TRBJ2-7	CASSTGQGGTLTASEQYF
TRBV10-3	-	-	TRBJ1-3	CAISEGQTPGNTIYF
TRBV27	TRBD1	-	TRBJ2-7	CASTYRQGAYEQYF
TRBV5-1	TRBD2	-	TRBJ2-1	CASSRSGVSNEQFF
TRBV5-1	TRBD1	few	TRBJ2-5	CASSVGQVQETQYF
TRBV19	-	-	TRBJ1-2	CASNPRAGSYGYTF
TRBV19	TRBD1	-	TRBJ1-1	CASSIAYRGRYTEAFF
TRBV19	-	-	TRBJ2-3	CASSSGQRYTDTQYF
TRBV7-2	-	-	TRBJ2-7	CASRRSSYEQYF
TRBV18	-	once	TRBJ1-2	CASSPGGNRNYGYTF
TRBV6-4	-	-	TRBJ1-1	CASSVETHTEAFF
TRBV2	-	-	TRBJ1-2	CASIPGTGGYGYTF
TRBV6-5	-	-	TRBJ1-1	CASSYSIGSQEAFF
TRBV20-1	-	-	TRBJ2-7	CSARFGYEQYF
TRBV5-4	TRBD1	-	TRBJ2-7	CASSRGQAPSYEQYF